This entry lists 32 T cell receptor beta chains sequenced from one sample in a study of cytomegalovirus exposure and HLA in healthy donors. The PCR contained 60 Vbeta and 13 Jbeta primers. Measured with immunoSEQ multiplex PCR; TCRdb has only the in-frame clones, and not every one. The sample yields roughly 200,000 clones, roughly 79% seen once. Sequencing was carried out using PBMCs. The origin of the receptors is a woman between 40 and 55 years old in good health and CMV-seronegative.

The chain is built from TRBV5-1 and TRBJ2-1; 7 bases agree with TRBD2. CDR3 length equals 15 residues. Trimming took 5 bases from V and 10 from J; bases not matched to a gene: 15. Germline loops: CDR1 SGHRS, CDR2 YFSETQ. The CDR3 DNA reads TGCGCCAGCAGGCCCAGCGGGGCGACATCGGGAGAGCAGTTCTTC. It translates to CASRPSGATSGEQFF.

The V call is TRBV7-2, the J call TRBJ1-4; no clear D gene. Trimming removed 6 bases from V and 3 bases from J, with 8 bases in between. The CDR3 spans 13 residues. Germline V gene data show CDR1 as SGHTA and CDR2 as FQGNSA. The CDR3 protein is CASSISANEKLFF. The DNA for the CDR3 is TGTGCCAGCAGTATTTCGGCTAATGAAAAACTGTTTTTT. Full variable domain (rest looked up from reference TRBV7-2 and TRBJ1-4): GAGVSQSPSNKVTEKGKDVELRCDPISGHTALYWYRQSLGQGLEFLIYFQGNSAPDKSGLPSDRFSAERTGGSVSTLTIQRTQQEDSAVYLCASSISANEKLFFGSGTQLSVL.

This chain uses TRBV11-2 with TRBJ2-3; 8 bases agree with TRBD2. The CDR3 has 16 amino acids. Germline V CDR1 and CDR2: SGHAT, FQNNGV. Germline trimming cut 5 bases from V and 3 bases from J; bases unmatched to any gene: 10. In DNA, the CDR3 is TGTGCCAGCAGCCATGCGCGGGGGGCCCCGACAGATACGCAGTATTTT. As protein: CASSHARGAPTDTQYF.

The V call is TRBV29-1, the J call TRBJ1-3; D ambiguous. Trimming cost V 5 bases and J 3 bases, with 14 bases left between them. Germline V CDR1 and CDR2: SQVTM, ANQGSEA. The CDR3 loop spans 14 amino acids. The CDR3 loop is CSVMEPGFGNTIYF. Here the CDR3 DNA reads TGCAGCGTTATGGAGCCCGGTTTTGGAAACACCATATATTTT.

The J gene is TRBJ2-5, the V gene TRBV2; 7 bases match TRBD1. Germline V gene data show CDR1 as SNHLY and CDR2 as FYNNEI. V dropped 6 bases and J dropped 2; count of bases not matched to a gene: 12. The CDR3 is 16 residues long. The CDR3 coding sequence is TGTGCCAGCAGAAGCCCCCTCCGGGACAGACAAGAGACCCAGTACTTC. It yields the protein CASRSPLRDRQETQYF.

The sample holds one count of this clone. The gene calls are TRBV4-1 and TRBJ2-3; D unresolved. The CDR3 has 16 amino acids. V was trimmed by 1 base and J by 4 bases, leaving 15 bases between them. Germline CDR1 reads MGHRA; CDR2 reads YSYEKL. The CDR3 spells CASSQAPPPWPDTQYF. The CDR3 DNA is TGCGCCAGCAGCCAAGCACCACCCCCTTGGCCAGATACGCAGTATTTT.

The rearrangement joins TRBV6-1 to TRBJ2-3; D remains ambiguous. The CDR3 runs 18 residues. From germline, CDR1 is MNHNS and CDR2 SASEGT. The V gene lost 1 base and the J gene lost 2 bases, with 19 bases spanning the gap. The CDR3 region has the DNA TGTGCCAGCAGTGAAGGAGCGACGAAGCTTGCCCCCACAGATACGCAGTATTTT. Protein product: CASSEGATKLAPTDTQYF.

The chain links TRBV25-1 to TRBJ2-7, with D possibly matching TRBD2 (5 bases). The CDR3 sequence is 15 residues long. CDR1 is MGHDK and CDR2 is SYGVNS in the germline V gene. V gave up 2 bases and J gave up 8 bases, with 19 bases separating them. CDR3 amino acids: CASSEEGRSHSKQYF. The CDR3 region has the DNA TGTGCCAGCAGTGAAGAGGGCAGGTCCCACTCCAAGCAGTACTTC.

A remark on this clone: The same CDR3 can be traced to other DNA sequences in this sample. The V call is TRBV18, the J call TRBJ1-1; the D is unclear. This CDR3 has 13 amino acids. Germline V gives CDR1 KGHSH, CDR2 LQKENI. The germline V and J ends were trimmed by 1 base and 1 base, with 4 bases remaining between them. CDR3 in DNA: TGTGCCAGCTCACCACGAGAGAACACTGAAGCTTTCTTT. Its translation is CASSPRENTEAFF.

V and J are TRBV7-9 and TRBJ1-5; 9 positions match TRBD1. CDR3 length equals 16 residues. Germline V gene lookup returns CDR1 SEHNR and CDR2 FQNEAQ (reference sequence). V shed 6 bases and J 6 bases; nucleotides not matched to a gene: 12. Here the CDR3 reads CASSPSGQGLGQPQHF. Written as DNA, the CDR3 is TGTGCCAGCAGTCCATCGGGACAGGGTTTGGGTCAGCCCCAGCATTTT.

Here the CDR3 reads CASSPSSSGGLVTQYF. For the CDR3, the DNA is TGTGCCAGCAGCCCGAGCTCGAGCGGGGGGCTGGTGACCCAGTACTTC. The V gene is TRBV5-4, the J gene TRBJ2-5, with 9 nucleotides matching TRBD2. CDR3 length equals 16 residues. V gave up 4 bases and J gave up 7 bases; unmatched junction bases: 14. CDR1 SGHNT and CDR2 YYREEE come from the germline V gene (reference sequence).

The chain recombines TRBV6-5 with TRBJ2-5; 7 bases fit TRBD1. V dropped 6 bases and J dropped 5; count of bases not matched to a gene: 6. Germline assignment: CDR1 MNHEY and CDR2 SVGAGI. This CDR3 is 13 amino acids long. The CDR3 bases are TGTGCCAGCAGGACAGGGTGGAAGGAGACCCAGTACTTC. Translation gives CASRTGWKETQYF.

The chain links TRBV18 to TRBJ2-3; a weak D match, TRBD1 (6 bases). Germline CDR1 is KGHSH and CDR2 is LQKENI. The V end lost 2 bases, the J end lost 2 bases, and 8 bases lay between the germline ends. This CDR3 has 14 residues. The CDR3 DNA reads TGTGCCAGCTCACCAGGACAGAACACAGATACGCAGTATTTT. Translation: CASSPGQNTDTQYF.

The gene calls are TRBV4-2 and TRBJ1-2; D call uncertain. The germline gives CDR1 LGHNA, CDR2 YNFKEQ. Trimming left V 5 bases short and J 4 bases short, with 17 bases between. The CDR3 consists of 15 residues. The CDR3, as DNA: TGTGCCAGCAGCGACTTGGCGCAGAGCGGCTATGGCTACACCTTC. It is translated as CASSDLAQSGYGYTF.

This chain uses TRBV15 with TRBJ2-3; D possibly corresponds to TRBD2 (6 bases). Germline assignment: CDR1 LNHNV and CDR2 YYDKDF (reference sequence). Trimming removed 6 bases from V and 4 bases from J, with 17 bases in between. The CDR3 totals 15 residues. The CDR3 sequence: CATSTGLRAPDTQYF. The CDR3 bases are TGTGCCACCAGTACGGGACTTCGGGCACCAGATACGCAGTATTTT.

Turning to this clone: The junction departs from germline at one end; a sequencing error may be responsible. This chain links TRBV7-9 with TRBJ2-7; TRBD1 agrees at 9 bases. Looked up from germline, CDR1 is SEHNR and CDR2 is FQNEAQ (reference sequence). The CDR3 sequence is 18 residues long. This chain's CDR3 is CSSSSSGRRDRVIREQYF. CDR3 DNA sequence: TGTTCCAGCAGCTCTTCCGGGCGACGGGACAGGGTCATCCGCGAGCAGTACTTC.

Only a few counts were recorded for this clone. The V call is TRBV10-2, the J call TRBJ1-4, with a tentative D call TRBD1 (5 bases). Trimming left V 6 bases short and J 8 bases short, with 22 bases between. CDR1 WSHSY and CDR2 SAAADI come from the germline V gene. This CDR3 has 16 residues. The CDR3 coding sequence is TGCGCCAGCAGCGTTGGGCAGGGAGGAAAGTACGAAAAACTGTTTTTT. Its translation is CASSVGQGGKYEKLFF.

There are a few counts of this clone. The CDR3 bases are TGTGCCAGCAGCACGTCTCTGGGAGGCGAAAAACTGTTTTTT. As protein: CASSTSLGGEKLFF. This chain joins TRBV7-9 and TRBJ1-4; D call uncertain. CDR3 size: 14 residues. CDR1 and CDR2 (germline): SEHNR, FQNEAQ (reference sequence). V lost 5 bases and J lost 8, with 15 bases in between.

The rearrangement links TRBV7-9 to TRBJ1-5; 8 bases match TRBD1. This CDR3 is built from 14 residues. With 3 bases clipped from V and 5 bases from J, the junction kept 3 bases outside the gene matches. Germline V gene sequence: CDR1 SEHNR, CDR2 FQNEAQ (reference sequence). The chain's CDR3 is CASSFTGGDQPQHF. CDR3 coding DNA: TGTGCCAGCAGCTTCACAGGGGGGGATCAGCCCCAGCATTTT.

This CDR3 reads CASSTGQAPYEQYF. The CDR3 bases are TGTGCCAGCAGCACCGGACAGGCCCCCTACGAGCAGTACTTC. The V gene is TRBV7-2, the J gene TRBJ2-7; 7 nucleotides line up with TRBD1. Per the germline V gene, CDR1 is SGHTA and CDR2 is FQGNSA. With 5 bases clipped from V and 2 bases from J, the junction kept 6 bases outside the gene matches. This CDR3 has 14 residues.

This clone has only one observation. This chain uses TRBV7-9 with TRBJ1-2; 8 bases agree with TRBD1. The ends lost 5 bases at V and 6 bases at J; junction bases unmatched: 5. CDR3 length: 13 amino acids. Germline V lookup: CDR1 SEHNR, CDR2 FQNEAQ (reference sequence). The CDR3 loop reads CASSLGQGDGYTF. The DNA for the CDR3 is TGTGCCAGCAGCCTCGGACAGGGCGATGGCTACACCTTC. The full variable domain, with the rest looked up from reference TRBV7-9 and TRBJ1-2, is DTGVSQNPRHKITKRGQNVTFRCDPISEHNRLYWYRQTLGQGPEFLTYFQNEAQLEKSRLLSDRFSAERPKGSFSTLEIQRTEQGDSAMYLCASSLGQGDGYTFGSGTRLTVV.

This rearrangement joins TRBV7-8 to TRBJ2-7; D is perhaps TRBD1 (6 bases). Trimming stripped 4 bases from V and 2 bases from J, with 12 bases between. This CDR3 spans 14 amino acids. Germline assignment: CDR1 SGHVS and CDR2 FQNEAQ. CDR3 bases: TGTGCCAGCAGCTCCCTCAGGGGCGCCTACGAGCAGTACTTC. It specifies CASSSLRGAYEQYF.

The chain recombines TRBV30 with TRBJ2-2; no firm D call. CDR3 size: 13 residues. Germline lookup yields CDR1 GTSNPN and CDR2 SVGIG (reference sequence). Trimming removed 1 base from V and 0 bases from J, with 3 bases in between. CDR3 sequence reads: CAWSGANTGELFF. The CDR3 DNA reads TGTGCCTGGAGTGGCGCGAACACCGGGGAGCTGTTTTTT.

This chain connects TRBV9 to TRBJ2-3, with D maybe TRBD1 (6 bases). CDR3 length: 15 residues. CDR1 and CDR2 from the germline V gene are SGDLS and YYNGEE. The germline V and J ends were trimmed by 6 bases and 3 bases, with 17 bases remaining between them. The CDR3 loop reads CASTSAGVGTDTQYF. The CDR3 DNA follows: TGTGCCAGCACCTCGGCAGGGGTCGGGACAGATACGCAGTATTTT.

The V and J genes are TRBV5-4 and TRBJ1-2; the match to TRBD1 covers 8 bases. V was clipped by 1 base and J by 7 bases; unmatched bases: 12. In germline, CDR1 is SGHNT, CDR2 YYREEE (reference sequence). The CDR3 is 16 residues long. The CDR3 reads CASSLMGAGGTGGYTF. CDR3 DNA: TGTGCCAGCAGCTTGATGGGCGCGGGTGGGACAGGTGGCTACACCTTC.

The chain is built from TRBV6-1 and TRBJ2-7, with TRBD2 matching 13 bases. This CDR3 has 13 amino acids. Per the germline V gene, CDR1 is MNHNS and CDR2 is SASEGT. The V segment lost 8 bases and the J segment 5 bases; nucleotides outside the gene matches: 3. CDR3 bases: TGTGCCAGCGGGGGACTAGCGGGGAACGAGCAGTACTTC. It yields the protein CASGGLAGNEQYF.

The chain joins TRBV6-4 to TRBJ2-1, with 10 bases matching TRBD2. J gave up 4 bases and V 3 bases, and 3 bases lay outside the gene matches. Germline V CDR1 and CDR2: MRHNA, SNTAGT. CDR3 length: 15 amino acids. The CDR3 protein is CASSEAGGAYNEQFF. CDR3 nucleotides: TGTGCCAGCAGTGAAGCGGGGGGGGCGTACAATGAGCAGTTCTTC.

As DNA, the CDR3 is TGTGCCAGCAGCCCGTGGACAGGGGCTAATGAAAAACTGTTTTTT. This translates into CASSPWTGANEKLFF. The chain is built from TRBV7-3 and TRBJ1-4, with 9 bases matching TRBD1. CDR1 is SGHTA, CDR2 FQGTGA, per germline. V shed 5 bases and J 3 bases; nucleotides not matched to a gene: 4. The CDR3 totals 15 residues.

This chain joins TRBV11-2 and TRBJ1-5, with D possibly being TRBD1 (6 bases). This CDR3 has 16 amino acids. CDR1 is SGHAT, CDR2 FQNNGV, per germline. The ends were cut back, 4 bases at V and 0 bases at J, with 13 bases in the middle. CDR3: CASSSTSGVSNQPQHF. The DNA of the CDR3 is TGTGCCAGCAGCTCAACCTCAGGGGTTAGCAATCAGCCCCAGCATTTT.

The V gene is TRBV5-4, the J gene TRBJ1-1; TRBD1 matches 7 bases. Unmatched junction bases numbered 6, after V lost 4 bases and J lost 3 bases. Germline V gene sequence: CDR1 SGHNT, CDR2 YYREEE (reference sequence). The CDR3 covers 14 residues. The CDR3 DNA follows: TGTGCCAGCAGCCCAGTCCAGGGGGACACTGAAGCTTTCTTT. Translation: CASSPVQGDTEAFF.

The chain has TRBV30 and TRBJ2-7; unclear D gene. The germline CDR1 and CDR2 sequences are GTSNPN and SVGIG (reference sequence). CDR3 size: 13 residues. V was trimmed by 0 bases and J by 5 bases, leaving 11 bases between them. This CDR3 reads CAWSVSPLHEQYF. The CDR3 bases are TGTGCCTGGAGTGTCTCCCCACTCCACGAGCAGTACTTC.

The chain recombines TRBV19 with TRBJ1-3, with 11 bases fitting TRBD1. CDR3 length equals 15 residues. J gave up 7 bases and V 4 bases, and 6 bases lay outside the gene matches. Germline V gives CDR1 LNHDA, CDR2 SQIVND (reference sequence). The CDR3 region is CASSTDRGPWNTIYF. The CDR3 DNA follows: TGTGCCAGTAGTACGGACAGGGGGCCCTGGAACACCATATATTTT.